This T cell receptor (beta chain) was identified in a study of identical twins. The study's findings and limits: Excess sharing between twins was weaker in beta out-of-frame sequences.

One entry per CDR3 protein results from TCRdb running MiXCR on the 5' RACE reads. This table has about 690,000 distinct CDR3 sequences, approximately 6.1% appearing once. This clonotype was detected many times. Antigen: not known. This TCR was recovered from a man aged 18-30 years in good health. The sequenced material came from naive T cells sorted from blood.

In nucleotides, the CDR3 is TGCAGCGTTCTTGCGGGAGGACTCTCCTACGAGCAGTACTTC. It is translated as CSVLAGGLSYEQYF. The chain uses TRBV29-1 and TRBJ2-7; TRBD2 agrees at 8 bases. CDR1 and CDR2 (germline): SQVTM, ANQGSEA. Germline trimming cut 5 bases from V and 0 bases from J; bases unmatched to any gene: 6. CDR3 length equals 14 residues.